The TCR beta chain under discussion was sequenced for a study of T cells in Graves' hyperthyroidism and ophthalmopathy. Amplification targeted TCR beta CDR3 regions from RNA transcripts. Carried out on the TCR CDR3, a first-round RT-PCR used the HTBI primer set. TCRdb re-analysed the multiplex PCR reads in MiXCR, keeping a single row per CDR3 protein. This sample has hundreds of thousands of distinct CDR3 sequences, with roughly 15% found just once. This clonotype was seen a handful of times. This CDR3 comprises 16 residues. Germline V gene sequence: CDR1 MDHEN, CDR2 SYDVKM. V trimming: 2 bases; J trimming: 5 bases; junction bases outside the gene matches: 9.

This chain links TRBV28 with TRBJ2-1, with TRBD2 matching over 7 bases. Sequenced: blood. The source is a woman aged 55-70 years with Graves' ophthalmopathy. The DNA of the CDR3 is TGTGCCAGCAGTTTAGGGGGGGTAGCGGCCCACAATGAGCAGTTCTTC. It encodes CASSLGGVAAHNEQFF.